Following are 2 T cell receptor beta chains from one sample sequenced in a study of blood T cell repertoires in COVID-19. Profiled with immunoSEQ multiplex PCR; TCRdb holds only in-frame clones, not every one. This table has tens of thousands of clones, 84% appearing once. Sequenced input: peripheral blood. The receptor source for this set is a man in his fifties or sixties with acute or convalescent COVID-19.

The chain joins TRBV19 to TRBJ1-2, with TRBD1 matching over 7 bases. The germline CDR1 and CDR2 sequences are LNHDA and SQIVND (reference sequence). There are 14 residues in the CDR3. V trimming: 5 bases; J trimming: 4 bases; junction bases outside the gene matches: 7. CDR3 sequence: CASSPQTGSYGYTF. CDR3 sequence (DNA): TGTGCCAGTAGTCCCCAGACAGGGAGCTATGGCTACACCTTC.

V is TRBV5-6 and J is TRBJ1-6; 8 positions agree with TRBD1. The CDR3 contains 15 residues. Looked up from germline, CDR1 is SGHDT and CDR2 is YYEEEE. V shed 1 base, J shed 11 bases, and the junction held 8 bases outside the gene matches. The CDR3 here is CASSLLDRESTPLHF. In DNA form, the CDR3 reads TGTGCCAGCAGCTTGTTGGACAGGGAATCGACACCCCTCCACTTT.